The rows below give T cell receptor beta chains drawn from one sample of a study of cytomegalovirus exposure and HLA in healthy donors. Profiling relied on immunoSEQ multiplex PCR, and the TCRdb table lists in-frame clones only, not all of them. The table includes around 150,000 clones, roughly 80% detected once. Sequencing used PBMCs. These receptors were obtained from a young woman in good health and CMV-seronegative. Each CDR3 is given with its conserved first and last residue. A D gene is named only where the DNA matches it firmly. Clone size is not always given. Where it is, it says once, few, many or a class for expanded clones.

CDR3nt	CDR3aa	v_gene	d_gene	j_gene	abundance
TGTGCCAGCAGCTTGAGTAAAATGGGCGAAAAACTGTTTTTT	CASSLSKMGEKLFF	TRBV5-6	-	TRBJ1-4	-
TGTGCCAGCAGCGTAGGGACATCCGACTATGGCTACACCTTC	CASSVGTSDYGYTF	TRBV9	-	TRBJ1-2	-
TGTGCCTGGGCAACAGGGGGCCGTCAGCCCCAGCATTTT	CAWATGGRQPQHF	TRBV30	TRBD1	TRBJ1-5	-
TGTGCCAGCAGCTCCGACAGGGACTACGAGCAGTACTTC	CASSSDRDYEQYF	TRBV13	TRBD1	TRBJ2-7	-
TGCGCCAGCAGCTTGGGATCTATTTGGGCCCAAGAGACCCAGTACTTC	CASSLGSIWAQETQYF	TRBV5-1	-	TRBJ2-5	-
TGTGCCAGCAGCTTATCAACGGGGGATAATTCACCCCTCCACTTT	CASSLSTGDNSPLHF	TRBV13	-	TRBJ1-6	-
TGTGCCAGCAGCATTGAGGTCGGGGGTCGGAATGGCTACACCTTC	CASSIEVGGRNGYTF	TRBV5-6	-	TRBJ1-2	-
TGTGCCATCAGTGAGCCCGGAGAACAGCCCCAGCATTTT	CAISEPGEQPQHF	TRBV10-3	-	TRBJ1-5	-
TGTGCCAGTAGTTCCCAACATACCGGGGGGATCTACGAGCAGTACTTC	CASSSQHTGGIYEQYF	TRBV19	TRBD2	TRBJ2-7	few
TGTGCCAGCTCACCGTCAACAGGGTTAAACACTGAAGCTTTCTTT	CASSPSTGLNTEAFF	TRBV18	-	TRBJ1-1	few
TGTGCCAGCACCCAAGGCGGGGGCGATCAGCCCCAGCATTTT	CASTQGGGDQPQHF	TRBV5-6	-	TRBJ1-5	-
TGCGCCAGCAGTTCCGACAGGGGGCCCACTGAAGCTTTCTTT	CASSSDRGPTEAFF	TRBV5-1	TRBD1	TRBJ1-1	-